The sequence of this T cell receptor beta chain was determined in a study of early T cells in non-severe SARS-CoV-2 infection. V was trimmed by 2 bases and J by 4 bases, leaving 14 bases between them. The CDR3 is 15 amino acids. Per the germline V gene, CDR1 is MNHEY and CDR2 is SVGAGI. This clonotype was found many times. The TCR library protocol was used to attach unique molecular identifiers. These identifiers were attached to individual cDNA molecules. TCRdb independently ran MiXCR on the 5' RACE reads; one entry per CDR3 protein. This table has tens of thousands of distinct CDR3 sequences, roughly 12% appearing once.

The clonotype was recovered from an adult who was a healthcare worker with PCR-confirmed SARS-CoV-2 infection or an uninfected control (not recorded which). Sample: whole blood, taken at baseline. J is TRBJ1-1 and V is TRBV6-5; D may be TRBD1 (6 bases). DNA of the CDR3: TGTGCCAGCAGTTACCCAGGGGTTCGAGCCACTGAAGCTTTCTTT. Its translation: CASSYPGVRATEAFF.